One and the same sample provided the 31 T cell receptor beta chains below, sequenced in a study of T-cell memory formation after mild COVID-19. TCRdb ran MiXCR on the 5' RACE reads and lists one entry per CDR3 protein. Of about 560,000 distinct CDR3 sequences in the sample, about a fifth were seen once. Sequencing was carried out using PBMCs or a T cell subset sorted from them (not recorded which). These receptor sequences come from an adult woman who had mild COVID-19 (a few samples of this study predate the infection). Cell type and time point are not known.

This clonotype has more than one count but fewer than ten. The CDR3 DNA reads as TGCGCCAGCAGGGAGGGGCCCCAAGAGACCCAGTACTTC. It codes for CASREGPQETQYF. The V and J genes are TRBV23-1 and TRBJ2-5; D may be TRBD2 (6 bases). TRBV23-1 is flagged as an ORF with uncertain function. V was cut by 6 bases and J by 1 base, with 9 bases left in between. The CDR3 is 13 amino acids.

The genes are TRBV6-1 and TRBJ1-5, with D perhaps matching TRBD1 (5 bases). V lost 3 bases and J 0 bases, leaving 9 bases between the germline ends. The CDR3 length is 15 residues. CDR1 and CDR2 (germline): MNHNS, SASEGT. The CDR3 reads CASSDGRGSNQPQHF. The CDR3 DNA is TGTGCCAGCAGTGATGGGAGGGGTAGCAATCAGCCCCAGCATTTT.

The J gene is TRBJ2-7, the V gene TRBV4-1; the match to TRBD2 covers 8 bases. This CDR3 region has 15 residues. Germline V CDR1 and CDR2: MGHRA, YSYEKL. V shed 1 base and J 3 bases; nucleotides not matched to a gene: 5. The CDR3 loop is CASSQVGGGFYEQYF. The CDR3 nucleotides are TGCGCCAGCAGCCAAGTCGGGGGGGGATTCTACGAGCAGTACTTC.

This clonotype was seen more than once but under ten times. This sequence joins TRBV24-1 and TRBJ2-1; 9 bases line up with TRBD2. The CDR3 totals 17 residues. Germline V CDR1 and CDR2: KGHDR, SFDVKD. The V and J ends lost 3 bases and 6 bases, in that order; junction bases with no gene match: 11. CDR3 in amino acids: CATSDTRGSGSSNEQFF. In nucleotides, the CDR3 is TGTGCCACCAGTGATACCCGAGGTAGCGGGAGTAGCAATGAGCAGTTCTTC.

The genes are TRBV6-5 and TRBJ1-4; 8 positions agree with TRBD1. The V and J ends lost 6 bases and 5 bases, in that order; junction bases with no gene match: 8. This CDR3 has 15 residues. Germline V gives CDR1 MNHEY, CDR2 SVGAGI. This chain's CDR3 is CASSPGQGYNEKLFF. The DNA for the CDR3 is TGTGCCAGCAGCCCCGGACAGGGCTACAATGAAAAACTGTTTTTT.

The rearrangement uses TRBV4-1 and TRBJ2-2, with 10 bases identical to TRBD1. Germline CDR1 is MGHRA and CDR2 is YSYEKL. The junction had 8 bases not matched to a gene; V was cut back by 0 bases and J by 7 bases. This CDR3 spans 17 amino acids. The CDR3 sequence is CASSQDGDRGLGGELFF. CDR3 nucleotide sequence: TGCGCCAGCAGCCAAGATGGAGACAGGGGGCTTGGCGGGGAGCTGTTTTTT.

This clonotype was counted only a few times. The CDR3 DNA sequence: TGTGCCAGCAGCGAGAGACAGATTTTACGCAATCAGCCCCAGCATTTT. Translated: CASSERQILRNQPQHF. The V gene is TRBV2, the J gene TRBJ1-5; D may be TRBD1 (5 bases). Between the trimmed V and J ends, which lost 6 bases and 2 bases, there was a span of 17 bases. From germline, CDR1 is SNHLY and CDR2 FYNNEI. The CDR3 loop spans 16 amino acids.

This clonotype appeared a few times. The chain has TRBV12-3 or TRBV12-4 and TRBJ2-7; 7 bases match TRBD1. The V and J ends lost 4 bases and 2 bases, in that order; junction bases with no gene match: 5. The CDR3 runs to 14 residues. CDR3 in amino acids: CASSSTGITYEQYF. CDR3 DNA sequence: TGTGCCAGCAGTTCGACAGGGATCACCTACGAGCAGTACTTC.

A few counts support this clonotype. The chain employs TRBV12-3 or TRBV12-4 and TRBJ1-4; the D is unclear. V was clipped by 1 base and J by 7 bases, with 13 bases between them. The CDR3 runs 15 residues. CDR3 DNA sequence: TGTGCCAGCAGTTTAGTTTCGGCCGTAGGTGAAAAACTGTTTTTT. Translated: CASSLVSAVGEKLFF.

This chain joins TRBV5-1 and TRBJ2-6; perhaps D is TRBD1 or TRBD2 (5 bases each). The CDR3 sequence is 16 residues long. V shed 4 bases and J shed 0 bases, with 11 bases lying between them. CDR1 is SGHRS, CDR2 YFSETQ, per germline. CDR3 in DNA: TGCGCCAGCAGCCGGGCTGGGGGCTCTGGGGCCAACGTCCTGACTTTC. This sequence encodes CASSRAGGSGANVLTF.

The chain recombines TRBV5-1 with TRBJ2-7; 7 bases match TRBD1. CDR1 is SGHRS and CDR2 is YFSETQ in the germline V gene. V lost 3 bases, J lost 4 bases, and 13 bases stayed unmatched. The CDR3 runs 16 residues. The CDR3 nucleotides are TGCGCCAGCAGCTCAATTCGGACAGGTGCCGGTTACGAGCAGTACTTC. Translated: CASSSIRTGAGYEQYF.

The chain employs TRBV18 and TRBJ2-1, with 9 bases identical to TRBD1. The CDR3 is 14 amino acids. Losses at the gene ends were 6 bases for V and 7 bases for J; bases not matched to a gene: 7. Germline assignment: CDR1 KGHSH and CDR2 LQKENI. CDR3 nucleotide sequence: TGTGCCAGCTCTACACAGGGGGCAAGGAATGAGCAGTTCTTC. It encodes CASSTQGARNEQFF.

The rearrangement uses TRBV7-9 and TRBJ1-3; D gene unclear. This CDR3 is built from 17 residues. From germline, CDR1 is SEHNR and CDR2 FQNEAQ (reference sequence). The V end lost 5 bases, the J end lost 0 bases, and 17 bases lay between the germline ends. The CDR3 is CASSGVAGLISGNTIYF. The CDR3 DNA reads TGTGCCAGCAGCGGTGTTGCAGGCCTCATCTCTGGAAACACCATATATTTT.

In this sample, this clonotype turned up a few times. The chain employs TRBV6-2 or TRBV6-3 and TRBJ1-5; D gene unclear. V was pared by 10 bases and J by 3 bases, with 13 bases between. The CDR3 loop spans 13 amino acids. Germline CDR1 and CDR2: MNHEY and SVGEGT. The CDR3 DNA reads TGTGCCACAAGGGTCTTTGACAATCAGCCCCAGCATTTT. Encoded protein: CATRVFDNQPQHF.

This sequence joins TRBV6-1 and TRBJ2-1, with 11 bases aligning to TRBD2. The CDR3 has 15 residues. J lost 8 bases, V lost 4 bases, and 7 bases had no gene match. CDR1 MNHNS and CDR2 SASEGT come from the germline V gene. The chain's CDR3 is CASSGPSGRSDEQFF. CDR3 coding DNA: TGTGCCAGCAGTGGTCCTAGCGGGAGGTCAGATGAGCAGTTCTTC.

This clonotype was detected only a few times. The CDR3 protein is CASSPGLASNEQFF. In nucleotides, the CDR3 is TGTGCCAGCAGTCCGGGACTAGCGAGCAATGAGCAGTTCTTC. J is TRBJ2-1 and V is TRBV6-5, with 10 bases identical to TRBD2. J was trimmed by 6 bases and V by 5 bases; bases with no gene match: 4. The CDR3 has 14 amino acids. Germline V gene sequence: CDR1 MNHEY, CDR2 SVGAGI.

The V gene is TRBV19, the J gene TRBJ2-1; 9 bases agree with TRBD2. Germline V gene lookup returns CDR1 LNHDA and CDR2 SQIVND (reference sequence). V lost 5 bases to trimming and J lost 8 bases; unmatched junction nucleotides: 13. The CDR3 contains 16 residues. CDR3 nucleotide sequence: TGTGCCAGTAGTGAGTCTGGCGGGGGGGCCTTAGATGAGCAGTTCTTC. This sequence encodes CASSESGGGALDEQFF.

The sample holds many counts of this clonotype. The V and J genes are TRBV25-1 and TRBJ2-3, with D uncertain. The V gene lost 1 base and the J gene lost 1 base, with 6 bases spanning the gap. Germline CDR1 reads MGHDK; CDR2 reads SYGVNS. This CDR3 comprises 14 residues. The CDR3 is CASSESRGTDTQYF. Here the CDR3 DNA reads TGTGCCAGCAGTGAATCTAGGGGCACAGATACGCAGTATTTT. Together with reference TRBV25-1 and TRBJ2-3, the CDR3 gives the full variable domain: EADIYQTPRYLVIGTGKKITLECSQTMGHDKMYWYQQDPGMELHLIHYSYGVNSTEKGDLSSESTVSRIRTEHFPLTLESARPSHTSQYLCASSESRGTDTQYFGPGTRLTVL.

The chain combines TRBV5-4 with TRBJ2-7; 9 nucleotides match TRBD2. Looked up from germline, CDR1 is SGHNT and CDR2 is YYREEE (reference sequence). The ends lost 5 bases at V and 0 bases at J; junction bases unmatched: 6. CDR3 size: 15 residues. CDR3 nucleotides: TGTGCCAGCAGGGCCGGGACTAGCCCCTCCTACGAGCAGTACTTC. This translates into CASRAGTSPSYEQYF.

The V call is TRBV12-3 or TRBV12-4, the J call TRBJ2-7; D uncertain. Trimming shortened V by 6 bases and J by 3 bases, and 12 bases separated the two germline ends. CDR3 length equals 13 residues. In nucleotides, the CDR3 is TGTGCCAGCAGCTCCGCTCTGGGCTACGAGCAGTACTTC. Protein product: CASSSALGYEQYF.

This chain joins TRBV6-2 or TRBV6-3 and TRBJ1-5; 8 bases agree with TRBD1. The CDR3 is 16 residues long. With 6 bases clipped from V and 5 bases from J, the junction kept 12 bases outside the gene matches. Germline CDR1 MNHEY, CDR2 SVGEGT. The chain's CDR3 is CASSRMDRDGDQPQHF. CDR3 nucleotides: TGTGCCAGCAGCCGTATGGACAGGGACGGAGATCAGCCCCAGCATTTT.

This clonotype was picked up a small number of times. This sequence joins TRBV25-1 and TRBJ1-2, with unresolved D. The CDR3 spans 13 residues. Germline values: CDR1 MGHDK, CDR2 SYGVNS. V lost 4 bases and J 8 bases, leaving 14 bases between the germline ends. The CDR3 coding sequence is TGTGCCAGCAGTGCTCCGGGAGTGGGGGGCTACACCTTC. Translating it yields CASSAPGVGGYTF.

The CDR3 DNA follows: TGCGCCAGCAGCTTGTCGACTAGCGGGCATAGCACAGATACGCAGTATTTT. Protein sequence: CASSLSTSGHSTDTQYF. The chain has TRBV5-1 and TRBJ2-3; 10 bases agree with TRBD2. CDR1 and CDR2 (germline): SGHRS, YFSETQ. This CDR3 is 17 amino acids long. V dropped 1 base and J dropped 0; count of bases not matched to a gene: 5.

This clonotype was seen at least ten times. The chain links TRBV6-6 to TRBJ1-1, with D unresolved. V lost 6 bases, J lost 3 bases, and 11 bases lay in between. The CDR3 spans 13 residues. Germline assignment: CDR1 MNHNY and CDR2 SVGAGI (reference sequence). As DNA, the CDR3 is TGTGCCAGCAGCCTATTGGAGGACACTGAAGCTTTCTTT. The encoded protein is CASSLLEDTEAFF.

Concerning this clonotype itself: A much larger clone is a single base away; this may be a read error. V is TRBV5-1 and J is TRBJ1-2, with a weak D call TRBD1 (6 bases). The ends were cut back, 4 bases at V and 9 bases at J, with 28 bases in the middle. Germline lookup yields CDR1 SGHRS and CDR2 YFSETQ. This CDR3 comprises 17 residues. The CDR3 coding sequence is TGCGCCAGCAGCACCTACCCTCGTGGGGGGCCAGGGGATTGCTACACCTTC. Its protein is CASSTYPRGGPGDCYTF. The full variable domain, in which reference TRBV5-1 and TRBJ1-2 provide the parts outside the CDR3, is KAGVTQTPRYLIKTRGQQVTLSCSPISGHRSVSWYQQTPGQGLQFLFEYFSETQRNKGNFPGRFSGRQFSNSRSEMNVSTLELGDSALYLCASSTYPRGGPGDCYTFGSGTRLTVV.

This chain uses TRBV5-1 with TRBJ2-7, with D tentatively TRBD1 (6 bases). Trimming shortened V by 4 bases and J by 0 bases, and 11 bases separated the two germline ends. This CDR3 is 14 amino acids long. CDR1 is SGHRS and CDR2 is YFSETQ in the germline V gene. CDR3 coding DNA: TGCGCCAGCAGCCTTTGGGACAACTCCTACGAGCAGTACTTC. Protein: CASSLWDNSYEQYF.

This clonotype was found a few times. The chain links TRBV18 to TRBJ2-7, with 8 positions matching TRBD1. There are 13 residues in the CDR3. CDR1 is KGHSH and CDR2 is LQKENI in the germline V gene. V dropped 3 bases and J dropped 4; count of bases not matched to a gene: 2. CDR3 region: CASSPDREYEQYF. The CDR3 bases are TGTGCCAGCTCACCGGACAGGGAGTACGAGCAGTACTTC.

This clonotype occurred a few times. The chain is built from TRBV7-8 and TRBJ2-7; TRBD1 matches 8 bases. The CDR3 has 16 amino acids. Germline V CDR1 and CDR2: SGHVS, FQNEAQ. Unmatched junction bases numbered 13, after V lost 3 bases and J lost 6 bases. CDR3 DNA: TGTGCCAGCAGCTTGGGAGCCGGGACAGGCCTCGGCGAGCAGTACTTC. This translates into CASSLGAGTGLGEQYF.

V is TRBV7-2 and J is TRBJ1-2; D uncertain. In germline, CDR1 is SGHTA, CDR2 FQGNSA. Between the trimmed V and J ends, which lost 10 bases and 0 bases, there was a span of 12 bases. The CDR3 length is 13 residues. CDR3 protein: CATRWAANYGYTF. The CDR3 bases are TGTGCCACCAGATGGGCAGCTAACTATGGCTACACCTTC. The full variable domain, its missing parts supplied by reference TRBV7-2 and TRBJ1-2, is GAGVSQSPSNKVTEKGKDVELRCDPISGHTALYWYRQSLGQGLEFLIYFQGNSAPDKSGLPSDRFSAERTGGSVSTLTIQRTQQEDSAVYLCATRWAANYGYTFGSGTRLTVV.

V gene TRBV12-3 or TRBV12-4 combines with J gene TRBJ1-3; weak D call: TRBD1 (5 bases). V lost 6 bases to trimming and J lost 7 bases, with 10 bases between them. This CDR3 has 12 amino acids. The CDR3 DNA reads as TGTGCCAGCAGGTCGCGGGGGAACACCATATATTTT. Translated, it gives CASRSRGNTIYF.

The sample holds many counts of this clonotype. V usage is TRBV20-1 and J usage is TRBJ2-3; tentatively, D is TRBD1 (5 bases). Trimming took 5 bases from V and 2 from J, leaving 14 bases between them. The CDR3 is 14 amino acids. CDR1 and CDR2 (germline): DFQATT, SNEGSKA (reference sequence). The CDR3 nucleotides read TGCAGTGCTCCGACAGAGACTTTCACAGATACGCAGTATTTT. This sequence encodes CSAPTETFTDTQYF.